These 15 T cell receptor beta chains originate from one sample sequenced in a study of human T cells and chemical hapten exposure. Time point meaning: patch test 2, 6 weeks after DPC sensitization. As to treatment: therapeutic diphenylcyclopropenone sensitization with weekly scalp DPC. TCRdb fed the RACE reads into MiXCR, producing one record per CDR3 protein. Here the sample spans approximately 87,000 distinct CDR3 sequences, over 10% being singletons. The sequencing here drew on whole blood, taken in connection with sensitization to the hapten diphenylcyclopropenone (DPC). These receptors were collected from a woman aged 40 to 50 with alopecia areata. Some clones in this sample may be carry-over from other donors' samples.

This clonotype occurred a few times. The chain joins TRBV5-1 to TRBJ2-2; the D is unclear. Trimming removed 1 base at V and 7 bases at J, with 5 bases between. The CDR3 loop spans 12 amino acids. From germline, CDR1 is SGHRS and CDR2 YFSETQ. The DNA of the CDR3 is TGCGCCAGCAGCTTGAATGTCGGGGAGCTGTTTTTT. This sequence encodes CASSLNVGELFF.

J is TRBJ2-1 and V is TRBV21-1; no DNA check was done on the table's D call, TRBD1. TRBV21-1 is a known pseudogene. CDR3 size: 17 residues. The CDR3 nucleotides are TGTGCCAGCAGCAAAGCCGGGCGGAGGAGCTCCTACAATGAGCAGTTCTTC. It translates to CASSKAGRRSSYNEQFF.

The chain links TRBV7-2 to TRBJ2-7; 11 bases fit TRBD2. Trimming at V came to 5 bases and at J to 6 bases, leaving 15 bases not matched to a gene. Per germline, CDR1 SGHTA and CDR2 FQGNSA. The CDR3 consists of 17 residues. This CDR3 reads CASSPRLAGSPGLEQYF. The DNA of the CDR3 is TGTGCCAGCAGCCCTAGACTAGCGGGAAGCCCTGGCCTCGAGCAGTACTTC.

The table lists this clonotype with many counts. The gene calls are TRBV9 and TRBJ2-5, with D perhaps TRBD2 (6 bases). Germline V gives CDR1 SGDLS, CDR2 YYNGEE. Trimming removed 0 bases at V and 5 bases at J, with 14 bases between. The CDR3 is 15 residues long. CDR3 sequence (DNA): TGTGCCAGCAGCGTAGCTTCGGGGCGGGGTGAGACCCAGTACTTC. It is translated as CASSVASGRGETQYF.

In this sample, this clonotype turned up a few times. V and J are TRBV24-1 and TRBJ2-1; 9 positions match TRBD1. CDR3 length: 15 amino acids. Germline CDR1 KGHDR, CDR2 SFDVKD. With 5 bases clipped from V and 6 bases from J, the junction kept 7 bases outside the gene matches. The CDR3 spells CATSAPGQGSNEQFF. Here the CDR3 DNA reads TGTGCCACCAGTGCCCCGGGACAGGGATCCAATGAGCAGTTCTTC.

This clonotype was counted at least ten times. DNA for the CDR3: TGCAGTGCGCCCGGGACAGGGGGAATGAACACTGAAGCTTTCTTT. Encoded protein: CSAPGTGGMNTEAFF. J is TRBJ1-1 and V is TRBV20-1, with 11 nucleotides matching TRBD1. Germline V gene sequence: CDR1 DFQATT, CDR2 SNEGSKA (reference sequence). The J segment lost 0 bases and the V segment lost 6 bases, leaving 6 bases of the junction unmatched. The CDR3 length is 15 residues.

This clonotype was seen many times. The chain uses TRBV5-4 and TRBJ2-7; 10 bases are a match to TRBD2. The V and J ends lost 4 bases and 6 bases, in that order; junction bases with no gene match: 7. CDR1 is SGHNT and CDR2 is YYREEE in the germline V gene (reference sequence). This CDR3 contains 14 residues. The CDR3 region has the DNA TGTGCCAGCAGCCAGACGGGACTAGCGAGCGAGCAGTACTTC. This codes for CASSQTGLASEQYF. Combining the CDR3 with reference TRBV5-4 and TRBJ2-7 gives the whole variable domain ETGVTQSPTHLIKTRGQQVTLRCSSQSGHNTVSWYQQALGQGPQFIFQYYREEENGRGNFPPRFSGLQFPNYSSELNVNALELDDSALYLCASSQTGLASEQYFGPGTRLTVT.

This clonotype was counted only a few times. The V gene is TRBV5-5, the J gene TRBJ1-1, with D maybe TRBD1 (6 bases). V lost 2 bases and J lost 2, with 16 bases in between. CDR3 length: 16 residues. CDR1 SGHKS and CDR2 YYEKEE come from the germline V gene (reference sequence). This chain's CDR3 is CASSLGMTRGNTEAFF. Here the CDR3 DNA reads TGTGCCAGCAGCTTAGGAATGACCAGGGGAAACACTGAAGCTTTCTTT.

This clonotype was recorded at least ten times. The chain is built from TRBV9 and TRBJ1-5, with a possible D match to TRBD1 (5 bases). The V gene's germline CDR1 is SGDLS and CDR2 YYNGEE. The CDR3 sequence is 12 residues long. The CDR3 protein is CDRQGGNQPQHF. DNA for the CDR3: TGTGATCGCCAGGGCGGCAATCAGCCCCAGCATTTT.

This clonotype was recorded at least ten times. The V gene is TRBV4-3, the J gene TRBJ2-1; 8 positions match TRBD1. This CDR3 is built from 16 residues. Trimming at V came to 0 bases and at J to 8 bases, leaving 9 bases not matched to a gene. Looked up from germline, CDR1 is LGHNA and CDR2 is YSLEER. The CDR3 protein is CASSQDWQGAGDEQFF. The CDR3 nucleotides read TGCGCCAGCAGCCAAGATTGGCAGGGGGCTGGGGATGAGCAGTTCTTC.

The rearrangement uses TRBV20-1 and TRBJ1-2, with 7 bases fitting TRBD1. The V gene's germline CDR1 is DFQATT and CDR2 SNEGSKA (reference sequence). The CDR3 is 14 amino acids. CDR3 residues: CRPRGPGEGYGYTF. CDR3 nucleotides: TGCAGACCTAGGGGGCCGGGCGAAGGCTATGGCTACACCTTC.

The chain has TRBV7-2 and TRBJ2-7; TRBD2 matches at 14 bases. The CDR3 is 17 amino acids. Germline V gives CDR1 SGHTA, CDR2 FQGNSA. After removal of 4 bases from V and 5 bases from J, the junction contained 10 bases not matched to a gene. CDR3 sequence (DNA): TGTGCCAGCAGCTCCCTACCGGGACTAGCGGGAGTCAACGAGCAGTACTTC. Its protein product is CASSSLPGLAGVNEQYF.

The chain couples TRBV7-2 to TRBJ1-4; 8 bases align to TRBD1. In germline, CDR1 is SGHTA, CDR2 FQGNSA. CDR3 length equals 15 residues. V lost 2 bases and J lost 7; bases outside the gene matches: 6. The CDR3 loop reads CASSLRQGAGEKLFF. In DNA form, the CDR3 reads TGTGCCAGCAGCTTAAGGCAGGGGGCGGGTGAAAAACTGTTTTTT. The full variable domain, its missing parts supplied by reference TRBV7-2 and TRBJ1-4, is GAGVSQSPSNKVTEKGKDVELRCDPISGHTALYWYRQSLGQGLEFLIYFQGNSAPDKSGLPSDRFSAERTGGSVSTLTIQRTQQEDSAVYLCASSLRQGAGEKLFFGSGTQLSVL.

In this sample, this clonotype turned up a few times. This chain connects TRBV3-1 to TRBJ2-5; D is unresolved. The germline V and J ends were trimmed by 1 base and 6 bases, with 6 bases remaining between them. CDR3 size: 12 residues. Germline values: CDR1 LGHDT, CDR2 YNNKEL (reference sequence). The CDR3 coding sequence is TGTGCCAGCAGCCAAGGTCTGCAGACCCAGTACTTC. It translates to CASSQGLQTQYF.

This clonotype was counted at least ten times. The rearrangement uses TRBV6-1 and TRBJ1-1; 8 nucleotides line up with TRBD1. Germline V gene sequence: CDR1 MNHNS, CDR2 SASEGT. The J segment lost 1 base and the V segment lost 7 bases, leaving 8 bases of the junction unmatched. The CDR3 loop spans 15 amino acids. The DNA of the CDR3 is TGTGCCAGCACCATAGGACAGGGATCGAACACTGAAGCTTTCTTT. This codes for CASTIGQGSNTEAFF.